The 19 T cell receptor beta chains presented below share a single source sample, sequenced in a study of control samples from healthy donors and cancer patients. Sequencing used immunoSEQ multiplex PCR; TCRdb keeps in-frame clones, though not all of them. The repertoire holds fewer than 95,000 clones, with approximately 86% as singletons. The sample was blood. The receptors come from a man younger than 45 in good health.

The chain carries TRBV19 and TRBJ1-2, with D possibly matching TRBD1 (5 bases). Germline CDR1 LNHDA, CDR2 SQIVND (reference sequence). The V end lost 11 bases, the J end lost 2 bases, and 18 bases lay between the germline ends. CDR3 length equals 14 residues. CDR3 DNA sequence: TGTGCCTCAGCCAGGGTGATGGGAAACTATGGCTACACCTTC. Residues: CASARVMGNYGYTF. Supplemented by reference TRBV19 and TRBJ1-2, the full variable domain reads DGGITQSPKYLFRKEGQNVTLSCEQNLNHDAMYWYRQDPGQGLRLIYYSQIVNDFQKGDIAEGYSVSREKKESFPLTVTSAQKNPTAFYLCASARVMGNYGYTFGSGTRLTVV.

The CDR3 is CASSSSQGSTYEQYF. CDR3 bases: TGTGCCAGTAGTTCGTCACAGGGGAGCACCTACGAGCAGTACTTC. The chain carries TRBV19 and TRBJ2-7, with 7 bases that match TRBD1. Germline V gives CDR1 LNHDA, CDR2 SQIVND (reference sequence). V lost 5 bases and J lost 2; bases outside the gene matches: 9. The CDR3 contains 15 residues.

The V gene is TRBV4-1, the J gene TRBJ1-6, with TRBD1 as a possible D gene (5 bases). Trimming shortened V by 6 bases and J by 0 bases, and 12 bases separated the two germline ends. CDR3 size: 16 residues. Per the germline V gene, CDR1 is MGHRA and CDR2 is YSYEKL. Written as DNA, the CDR3 is TGCGCCAGCAGTCGGGACCCAAGCTCCTATAATTCACCCCTCCACTTT. This encodes CASSRDPSSYNSPLHF.

CDR3 region: CASWGGRGDYGYTF. The CDR3 bases are TGTGCCAGCTGGGGGGGACGGGGGGACTATGGCTACACCTTC. The genes are TRBV11-2 and TRBJ1-2; D might be TRBD1 (5 bases). The CDR3 has 14 amino acids. CDR1 SGHAT and CDR2 FQNNGV come from the germline V gene. With 8 bases removed from V and 3 bases from J, the gap between germline ends came to 16 bases.

This clone has just a few counts. The V and J genes are TRBV2 and TRBJ1-4, with D uncertain. The germline V gene encodes CDR1 SNHLY and CDR2 FYNNEI. The CDR3 sequence is 12 residues long. V lost 4 bases and J lost 5, with 5 bases in between. CDR3 bases: TGTGCCAGCAGTGCGAACAATGAAAAACTGTTTTTT. It codes for CASSANNEKLFF.

The gene calls are TRBV11-2 and TRBJ2-2; D tentatively reads TRBD1 or TRBD2 (5 bases each). Germline assignment: CDR1 SGHAT and CDR2 FQNNGV. The CDR3 extends over 17 amino acids. Deletions cut 2 bases from V and 4 bases from J, with 17 bases between. CDR3 loop: CASSLRNTRGATGELFF. DNA for the CDR3: TGTGCCAGCAGCTTAAGAAACACACGGGGCGCCACCGGGGAGCTGTTTTTT.

The chain employs TRBV5-1 and TRBJ2-2; tentatively, D is TRBD1 (6 bases). The CDR3 runs 16 residues. V was trimmed by 2 bases and J by 5 bases, leaving 16 bases between them. CDR1 SGHRS and CDR2 YFSETQ come from the germline V gene. CDR3 sequence (DNA): TGCGCCAGCAGCTTCCGCAGGGGAACTGGGACCGGGGAGCTGTTTTTT. Protein product: CASSFRRGTGTGELFF.

This sequence joins TRBV6-5 and TRBJ1-2; TRBD1 matches at 7 bases. Trimming took 7 bases from V and 5 from J; bases not matched to a gene: 10. The germline CDR1 and CDR2 sequences are MNHEY and SVGAGI. The CDR3 totals 14 residues. CDR3 coding DNA: TGTGCCAGCATCCTGGCAGGGGGGATATATGGCTACACCTTC. Translated, it gives CASILAGGIYGYTF.

The chain uses TRBV5-1 and TRBJ1-2; 9 nucleotides line up with TRBD1. There are 18 residues in the CDR3. V shed 0 bases, J shed 6 bases, and the junction held 15 bases outside the gene matches. Germline lookup yields CDR1 SGHRS and CDR2 YFSETQ. CDR3 coding DNA: TGCGCCAGCAGCTTGGCCATTTTTATTGGGACAGGGACGGATGGCTACACCTTC. It is translated as CASSLAIFIGTGTDGYTF. The full variable domain, its missing parts supplied by reference TRBV5-1 and TRBJ1-2, is KAGVTQTPRYLIKTRGQQVTLSCSPISGHRSVSWYQQTPGQGLQFLFEYFSETQRNKGNFPGRFSGRQFSNSRSEMNVSTLELGDSALYLCASSLAIFIGTGTDGYTFGSGTRLTVV.

The V and J genes are TRBV10-3 and TRBJ2-6, with a weak D call TRBD2 (7 bases). Germline lookup yields CDR1 ENHRY and CDR2 SYGVKD. The CDR3 totals 16 residues. V was pared by 2 bases and J by 4 bases, with 12 bases between. The CDR3 sequence: CAISETGGAGANVLTF. The CDR3 DNA sequence: TGTGCCATCAGTGAGACTGGGGGGGCCGGGGCCAACGTCCTGACTTTC.

V is TRBV6-5 and J is TRBJ1-5; no reliable D call. This CDR3 is 15 amino acids long. Germline CDR1 MNHEY, CDR2 SVGAGI. Deletions cut 8 bases from V and 2 bases from J, with 16 bases between. The CDR3 reads CASLPPWVGNQPQHF. CDR3 DNA: TGTGCCAGCCTACCTCCCTGGGTCGGCAATCAGCCCCAGCATTTT.

This rearrangement joins TRBV24-1 to TRBJ1-2; no clear D. The V gene's germline CDR1 is KGHDR and CDR2 SFDVKD. Trimming removed 5 bases from V and 4 bases from J, with 16 bases in between. The CDR3 totals 15 residues. The CDR3 spells CATSGSTGRSYGYTF. CDR3 in DNA: TGTGCCACCAGTGGAAGTACCGGGCGGAGCTATGGCTACACCTTC.

This clone was detected a few times. The genes are TRBV30 and TRBJ1-1; no clear D gene. CDR3 length equals 12 residues. Germline V gives CDR1 GTSNPN, CDR2 SVGIG (reference sequence). V dropped 3 bases and J dropped 2 bases, with 7 bases sitting between them. The CDR3 DNA reads TGTGCCTGGAGCCGGGCCAACACTGAAGCTTTCTTT. This codes for CAWSRANTEAFF.

This rearrangement joins TRBV9 to TRBJ1-6; D is uncertain. The CDR3 sequence is 13 residues long. CDR1 and CDR2 (germline): SGDLS, YYNGEE. Trimming took off 0 bases at V and 9 bases at J, with 7 bases between the two ends. The chain's CDR3 is CASSVGVLSPLHF. CDR3 nucleotide sequence: TGTGCCAGCAGCGTAGGTGTGCTTTCACCCCTCCACTTT. Full variable domain (missing parts from reference TRBV9 and TRBJ1-6): DSGVTQTPKHLITATGQRVTLRCSPRSGDLSVYWYQQSLDQGLQFLIQYYNGEERAKGNILERFSAQQFPDLHSELNLSSLELGDSALYFCASSVGVLSPLHFGNGTRLTVT.

The chain has TRBV28 and TRBJ2-7; no clear D gene. V was shortened by 0 bases and J by 1 base, with 10 bases between the two germline ends. CDR3 size: 15 residues. Germline assignment: CDR1 MDHEN and CDR2 SYDVKM. In DNA, the CDR3 is TGTGCCAGCAGTTTATGGCACCAATCGTCCTACGAGCAGTACTTC. It codes for CASSLWHQSSYEQYF.

This clone was observed a single time. The chain links TRBV18 to TRBJ1-3; 8 positions match TRBD1. CDR1 is KGHSH and CDR2 is LQKENI in the germline V gene. This CDR3 has 15 residues. The V and J ends lost 3 bases and 0 bases, in that order; junction bases with no gene match: 1. The CDR3 region has the DNA TGTGCCAGCTCACCGACAGGGGACTCTGGAAACACCATATATTTT. Amino acids: CASSPTGDSGNTIYF.

The chain joins TRBV18 to TRBJ1-2, with D possibly matching TRBD1 (5 bases). The CDR3 is made up of 15 amino acids. Germline-derived CDR1 and CDR2 are KGHSH and LQKENI. V was clipped by 3 bases and J by 10 bases, with 21 bases between them. Here the CDR3 DNA reads TGTGCCAGCTCACCCATTAGGGACGGATCTATGGCCTACACCTTC. Protein sequence: CASSPIRDGSMAYTF.

The genes are TRBV5-1 and TRBJ1-1, with D hard to call. There are 16 residues in the CDR3. CDR1 and CDR2 from the germline V gene are SGHRS and YFSETQ. V lost 0 bases, J lost 6 bases, and 18 bases lay in between. CDR3 DNA sequence: TGCGCCAGCAGCTTGGACGGTGAAGCGCTAGGCGCTGAAGCTTTCTTT. This encodes CASSLDGEALGAEAFF.

This clone came up a few times. The V and J genes are TRBV14 and TRBJ2-3; D is ambiguous. Trimming took off 2 bases at V and 0 bases at J, with 9 bases between the two ends. In germline, CDR1 is SGHDN, CDR2 FVKESK. The CDR3 spans 15 residues. The CDR3 sequence is CASSQLGPSTDTQYF. The CDR3 DNA follows: TGTGCCAGCAGCCAACTAGGGCCCAGCACAGATACGCAGTATTTT. The variable domain in full, completed from reference TRBV14 and TRBJ2-3, reads EAGVTQFPSHSVIEKGQTVTLRCDPISGHDNLYWYRRVMGKEIKFLLHFVKESKQDESGMPNNRFLAERTGGTYSTLKVQPAELEDSGVYFCASSQLGPSTDTQYFGPGTRLTVL.